A single sample is the source of the 9 T cell receptor beta chains below, sequenced in a study of technical replicates of blood from four donors. The method was immunoSEQ multiplex PCR; TCRdb's version includes in-frame clones alone and lacks a portion of them. Of tens of thousands of clones detected, over 80% appear once; the ten largest clones hold under 0.55%. The sample taken for sequencing was T cells isolated from PBMCs. The receptors were gathered from a human donor in good health.

This sequence joins TRBV6-5 and TRBJ1-2; TRBD1 agrees at 8 bases. The length of the CDR3 is 14 residues. V gave up 6 bases and J gave up 3 bases; unmatched junction bases: 6. The germline CDR1 and CDR2 sequences are MNHEY and SVGAGI. The CDR3: CASREPGGYYGYTF. DNA for the CDR3: TGTGCCAGCAGAGAACCAGGGGGCTACTATGGCTACACCTTC.

The J gene is TRBJ2-3, the V gene TRBV5-4; TRBD2 matches at 10 bases. Germline CDR1 SGHNT, CDR2 YYREEE (reference sequence). The J segment lost 0 bases and the V segment lost 1 base, leaving 8 bases of the junction unmatched. The CDR3 covers 18 residues. CDR3 amino acids: CASSLSPGLARSTDTQYF. CDR3 sequence (DNA): TGTGCCAGCAGCTTGAGTCCGGGACTAGCGCGTAGCACAGATACGCAGTATTTT.

The CDR3 DNA sequence: TGTGCCAGCAGCGGGTTCGAGGGAAGGGACTATGGCTACACCTTC. This sequence encodes CASSGFEGRDYGYTF. The chain has TRBV6-1 and TRBJ1-2; D not certain. Germline V gives CDR1 MNHNS, CDR2 SASEGT. This CDR3 has 15 residues. V was shortened by 6 bases and J by 3 bases, with 17 bases between the two germline ends.

This chain's CDR3 is CASSLNSLREVDTQYF. CDR3 nucleotides: TGTGCCAGCAGCTTGAATTCGTTGCGGGAGGTGGATACGCAGTATTTT. The chain uses TRBV5-4 and TRBJ2-3, with 8 bases matching TRBD2. Per the germline V gene, CDR1 is SGHNT and CDR2 is YYREEE (reference sequence). CDR3 length: 16 amino acids. J gave up 6 bases and V 1 base, and 10 bases lay outside the gene matches.

The chain links TRBV18 to TRBJ2-7, with 8 positions matching TRBD1. Germline CDR1 KGHSH, CDR2 LQKENI. This CDR3 spans 14 amino acids. The V gene end was trimmed by 4 bases and the J gene end by 4 bases; junction bases not matched to a gene: 6. The CDR3 region is CASSRDGQGYEQYF. CDR3 coding DNA: TGTGCCAGCTCACGGGACGGACAGGGATACGAGCAGTACTTC.

The chain couples TRBV28 to TRBJ2-2, with 10 bases identical to TRBD1. V lost 2 bases and J lost 7; bases outside the gene matches: 4. The CDR3 is 15 amino acids. Germline V gene data show CDR1 as MDHEN and CDR2 as SYDVKM. The CDR3 bases are TGTGCCAGCAGTTTACGGGACAGGGGTATCGGGGAGCTGTTTTTT. Protein: CASSLRDRGIGELFF.

This chain links TRBV25-1 with TRBJ2-3; TRBD2 matches at 11 bases. In germline, CDR1 is MGHDK, CDR2 SYGVNS. This CDR3 spans 17 amino acids. The V and J ends lost 5 bases and 0 bases, in that order; junction bases with no gene match: 7. The DNA of the CDR3 is TGTGCCAGCAGTCGCCTCTCTAGCGGGAGGAGCACAGATACGCAGTATTTT. It yields the protein CASSRLSSGRSTDTQYF.

This chain uses TRBV10-2 with TRBJ1-5, with TRBD1 identical over 8 bases. Germline V gene sequence: CDR1 WSHSY, CDR2 SAAADI. The V and J ends lost 6 bases and 2 bases, in that order; junction bases with no gene match: 6. This CDR3 has 15 residues. The CDR3, as DNA: TGCGCCAGCAGCCAGGACAGGGTGGGCAATCAGCCCCAGCATTTT. The encoded protein is CASSQDRVGNQPQHF.

CDR3 in DNA: TGCGCCAGCAGCATCGGGGTGTACAATGAGCAGTTCTTC. This sequence encodes CASSIGVYNEQFF. The chain employs TRBV5-1 and TRBJ2-1; D may be TRBD2 (5 bases). Trimming took off 4 bases at V and 4 bases at J, with 9 bases between the two ends. The CDR3 extends over 13 amino acids. Germline-derived CDR1 and CDR2 are SGHRS and YFSETQ.